This T cell receptor (beta chain) was captured by sequencing in a study of T cells in Graves' hyperthyroidism and ophthalmopathy (dated by TCRdb to between 2019 and 2020). Concerning the study at large: Peripheral blood samples were taken at the time of initial diagnosis, prior to any treatment. The paper reports TCR Vbeta CDR3 sequencing of roughly 140 peripheral blood samples: over 40 ophthalmopathy, fewer than 85 hyperthyroidism and around 17 progressor patients. Prospective prediction of ophthalmopathy was tested in an independent validation cohort consisting of some 19 hyperthyroidism patients and 15 or so patients who later progressed to ophthalmopathy. To identify distinguishing TCR V-J signatures, a discovery cohort of around 98 patients was used, comprising under 45 with Graves' ophthalmopathy and approximately 58 with stable Graves' hyperthyroidism. Thyroid tissue and blood T-cell repertoires from about six Graves' hyperthyroidism patients were also compared in the study. The 95 to 100 discovery patients were randomly divided into training and test sets at a 7:3 ratio. Once sampling was done, hyperthyroidism patients were given methimazole at a starting dose of 30 mg daily, whereas ophthalmopathy patients were given high-dose intravenous methylprednisolone. Overall results and qualifications from the work: A 13 V-J signature model separated ophthalmopathy from stable hyperthyroidism, with 87.88% sensitivity and 81.08% specificity in cross-validation and 80%/75% in testing. Sample size was not statistically predetermined, and blinding of investigators to group allocation was not performed. In validation, the model predicted progression to ophthalmopathy a median of approximately 6.3 months before onset, with about 70% sensitivity and roughly 72% specificity. Most expanded thyroid clonotypes (frequency above 0.001) were also detected in blood, a finding suggesting that blood repertoires may reflect thyroid immune responses.

TCR beta CDR3 regions were amplified from RNA transcripts. For the first round of RT-PCR on the TCR CDR3, the HTBI primer set was used together with the Qiagen OneStep RT-PCR kit. The libraries were constructed in a second round of multiplex PCR and then size-selected and purified. Paired-end sequencing of the libraries was performed with 100 bp reads on an Illumina HiSeq2000. The study's processing was this. SOAPnuke was used to process the raw data, removing reads that contained adapters or uncalled bases, had a mean Phred below 15, or lacked an exact match to the constant primer or identifier. High-quality paired reads were merged using COPE v1.2.5, and each unique nucleotide sequence was defined as a clonotype. MiTCR v1.1 was used to align clonotypes to the IMGT TRBV, TRBD and TRBJ reference segments. Analysis was restricted to V-J combinations with a frequency above 0.0001, which covered 98% to 99.2% of repertoires. A TCS score was defined as the ratio between F50 (clonal expansion) and ExV (chaos), using BLOSUM62-based TCRdist between CDR3 peptides within each V-J. Welch's t-statistics and random forest reduced 450 to 600 V-J features to 10 to 15, which were used in a naive Bayes classifier (R e1071). TCRdb reran the public reads through fastp at Q25 and MiXCR, keeping productive beta chains. When rows share a CDR3 protein, they turn into one entry using the most common DNA and genes. These V and J calls are TCRdb output, not the study's own analysis. The sample table holds roughly 250,000 distinct CDR3 sequences, of which about 16% were seen once. The ten largest clonotypes hold approximately 30% of the sample.

Moderately to severely active disease, a Clinical Activity Score of at least 3, a NOSPECS grade of at least 4, and a duration under 3 months were present in ophthalmopathy patients. The study excluded patients with uncontrolled infections, other autoimmune diseases, pregnancy or lactation. Diagnoses were established on the basis of clinical symptoms, serum thyroxine and TRAb, thyroid ultrasound, and orbital computed tomography. Ficoll-Paque density gradient centrifugation was used to isolate PBMCs from 10 ml of fresh peripheral blood. Total RNA was extracted using Trizol reagent, and RNA quality was assessed on an Agilent 2100 Bioanalyzer. The CDR3 goes from the cysteine to the phenylalanine over 13 residues. Kept here is only the CDR3 DNA, which spans 39 bases and is read in frame from base 1. From the germline V gene (reference sequence), CDR1 is LGHDT and CDR2 is YNNKEL. V is shortened by 8 bases, J by 1 base, and the region joining them spans 11 bases.

This clonotype was found many times. Its antigen has not been determined. No per-base quality is available; no much larger clone lies one base away. The TCR sequence derives from a woman younger than 35 with Graves' ophthalmopathy. Sequencing was carried out using blood. The chain links TRBV3-1 with TRBJ1-1, with the D gene not confidently named. The CDR3 region: CASGRAKNTEAFF. The base sequence is TGTGCCAGCGGACGGGCTAAGAACACTGAAGCTTTCTTT.